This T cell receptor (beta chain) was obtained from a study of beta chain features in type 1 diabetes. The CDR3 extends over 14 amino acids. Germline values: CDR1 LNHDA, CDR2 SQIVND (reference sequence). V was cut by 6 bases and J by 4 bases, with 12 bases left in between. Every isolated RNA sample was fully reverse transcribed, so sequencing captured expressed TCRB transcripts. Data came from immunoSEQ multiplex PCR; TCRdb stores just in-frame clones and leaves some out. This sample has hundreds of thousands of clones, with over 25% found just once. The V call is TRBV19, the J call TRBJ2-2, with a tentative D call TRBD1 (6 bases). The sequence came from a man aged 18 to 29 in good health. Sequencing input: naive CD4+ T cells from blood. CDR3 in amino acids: CASRLQGSTGELFF. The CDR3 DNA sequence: TGTGCCAGTAGGCTACAGGGAAGCACCGGGGAGCTGTTTTTT.